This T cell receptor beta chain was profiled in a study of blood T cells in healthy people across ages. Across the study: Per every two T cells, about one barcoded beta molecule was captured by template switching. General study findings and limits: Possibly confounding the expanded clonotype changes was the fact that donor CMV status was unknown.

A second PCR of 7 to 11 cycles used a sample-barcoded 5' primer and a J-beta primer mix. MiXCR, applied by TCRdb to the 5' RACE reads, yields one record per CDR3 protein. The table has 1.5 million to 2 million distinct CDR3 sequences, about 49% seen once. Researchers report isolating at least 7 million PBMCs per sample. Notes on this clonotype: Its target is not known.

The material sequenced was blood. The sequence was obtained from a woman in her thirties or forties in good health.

The chain's CDR3 is CSATYRAGQPQHF. The CDR3 DNA follows: TGCAGTGCAACCTACAGGGCCGGGCAGCCCCAGCATTTT. The V call is TRBV20-1, the J call TRBJ1-5; tentatively, D is TRBD1 (6 bases). The CDR3 covers 13 residues. Trimming pared 6 bases from V and 7 bases from J, leaving 16 bases between. Germline CDR1 DFQATT, CDR2 SNEGSKA (reference sequence).